These 24 T cell receptor beta chains came from one sample sequenced in a study of response to subunit inactivated influenza vaccine. TCRdb called the RT-PCR reads again in MiXCR, with one record for every CDR3 protein. The sample has under 950,000 distinct CDR3 sequences, about 20% seen once. The sequences come from PBMCs from blood, collected roughly 5 days after vaccination. The source is a middle-aged man who received an inactivated influenza vaccine.

This clonotype was observed a handful of times. V and J are TRBV5-1 and TRBJ1-1; D not resolved. The V end was cut by 3 bases, the J end by 3 bases, with 9 bases between. There are 13 residues in the CDR3. Germline values: CDR1 SGHRS, CDR2 YFSETQ. This CDR3 reads CASSSGRYTEAFF. In DNA form, the CDR3 reads TGCGCCAGCAGCTCTGGACGGTACACTGAAGCTTTCTTT. Full variable domain (outside the CDR3, taken from reference TRBV5-1 and TRBJ1-1): KAGVTQTPRYLIKTRGQQVTLSCSPISGHRSVSWYQQTPGQGLQFLFEYFSETQRNKGNFPGRFSGRQFSNSRSEMNVSTLELGDSALYLCASSSGRYTEAFFGQGTRLTVV.

The V call is TRBV29-1, the J call TRBJ2-7; 13 nucleotides line up with TRBD2. The trim removed 6 bases at V and 0 bases at J, leaving 2 bases unmatched. The CDR3 extends over 14 amino acids. The germline CDR1 and CDR2 sequences are SQVTM and ANQGSEA. The CDR3 protein is CSVGLAGLSYEQYF. The DNA of the CDR3 is TGCAGCGTGGGACTAGCGGGACTCTCCTACGAGCAGTACTTC.

The rearrangement uses TRBV20-1 and TRBJ2-5, with a tentative D call TRBD1 (5 bases). Per germline, CDR1 DFQATT and CDR2 SNEGSKA (reference sequence). The CDR3 loop spans 15 amino acids. The V and J ends lost 6 bases and 7 bases respectively, with 24 bases between them. In DNA form, the CDR3 reads TGCAGTGCCGCTAGTCGGGTCTACAGGCCAGGGACCCAGTACTTC. Translated: CSAASRVYRPGTQYF.

V usage is TRBV12-3 or TRBV12-4 and J usage is TRBJ2-6; 10 bases map to TRBD1. After removal of 9 bases from V and 1 base from J, the junction contained 18 bases not matched to a gene. The CDR3 spans 20 residues. The CDR3 loop reads CARKTGGRAIPLSGANVLTF. In nucleotides, the CDR3 is TGTGCCAGGAAGACAGGGGGCAGGGCCATTCCGTTATCTGGGGCCAACGTCCTGACTTTC.

V usage is TRBV5-6 and J usage is TRBJ2-3; D possibly corresponds to TRBD2 (5 bases). Germline V gene lookup returns CDR1 SGHDT and CDR2 YYEEEE. V was trimmed by 1 base and J by 8 bases, leaving 14 bases between them. The CDR3 consists of 14 residues. The CDR3 bases are TGTGCCAGCAGCTTGTTCCGGGGTGAGGGTACGCAGTATTTT. Protein: CASSLFRGEGTQYF.

The genes are TRBV19 and TRBJ2-6; D uncertain. In germline, CDR1 is LNHDA, CDR2 SQIVND (reference sequence). The CDR3 is 13 residues long. Trimming removed 9 bases from V and 1 base from J, with 7 bases in between. CDR3 bases: TGTGCCAGCAGCGTTTCTGGGGCCAACGTCCTGACTTTC. Amino acids: CASSVSGANVLTF.

This clonotype was recorded a few times. The CDR3 DNA sequence: TGTGCCAGCAGCTTAGCCGGTCTTCGGGACAGATCAAACATTCAGTACTTC. Its protein product is CASSLAGLRDRSNIQYF. V is TRBV7-9 and J is TRBJ2-4; 7 bases align to TRBD1. The CDR3 totals 17 residues. Germline values: CDR1 SEHNR, CDR2 FQNEAQ (reference sequence). V shed 0 bases, J shed 6 bases, and the junction held 11 bases outside the gene matches.

This clonotype was recorded a few times. The chain recombines TRBV6-5 with TRBJ2-5; a weak D match, TRBD2 (6 bases). Trimming removed 1 base at V and 4 bases at J, with 10 bases between. The V gene's germline CDR1 is MNHEY and CDR2 SVGAGI. The CDR3 spans 14 residues. For the CDR3, the DNA is TGTGCCAGCAGTTACTTCGAAGCGGGAGAGACCCAGTACTTC. Protein: CASSYFEAGETQYF.

J is TRBJ2-4 and V is TRBV15, with D perhaps assigned TRBD1 or TRBD2 (5 bases each). V was cut by 5 bases and J by 0 bases, with 11 bases left in between. Germline V gives CDR1 LNHNV, CDR2 YYDKDF (reference sequence). The length of the CDR3 is 15 residues. As DNA, the CDR3 is TGTGCCACCAGCGGAGGACACCCAGCCAAAAACATTCAGTACTTC. It yields the protein CATSGGHPAKNIQYF. The entire variable domain, with the rest obtained from reference TRBV15 and TRBJ2-4, is as follows: DAMVIQNPRYQVTQFGKPVTLSCSQTLNHNVMYWYQQKSSQAPKLLFHYYDKDFNNEADTPDNFQSRRPNTSFCFLDIRSPGLGDTAMYLCATSGGHPAKNIQYFGAGTRLSVL.

The rearrangement joins TRBV5-1 to TRBJ2-1; D possibly corresponds to TRBD2 (7 bases). Germline CDR1 is SGHRS and CDR2 is YFSETQ. The V end was cut by 3 bases, the J end by 2 bases, with 12 bases between. This CDR3 is built from 15 residues. The CDR3 region is CASSSRGGPYNEQFF. CDR3 coding DNA: TGCGCCAGCAGCTCTAGGGGGGGCCCCTACAATGAGCAGTTCTTC.

In its sample, this clonotype was seen a few times. This chain uses TRBV7-3 with TRBJ2-5; possible D gene TRBD2, 5 bases. Between the trimmed V and J ends, which lost 5 bases and 6 bases, there was a span of 13 bases. CDR1 and CDR2 from the germline V gene are SGHTA and FQGTGA. This CDR3 is 13 amino acids long. The CDR3 here is CASSPTTAQTQYF. CDR3 coding DNA: TGTGCCAGCAGCCCGACTACCGCCCAGACCCAGTACTTC.

The chain has TRBV30 and TRBJ2-7; 8 bases agree with TRBD1. From germline, CDR1 is GTSNPN and CDR2 SVGIG (reference sequence). The trim removed 3 bases at V and 0 bases at J, leaving 7 bases unmatched. This CDR3 has 15 residues. The CDR3 reads CAWSVSQGVSYEQYF. CDR3 sequence (DNA): TGTGCCTGGAGCGTCTCACAGGGGGTCTCCTACGAGCAGTACTTC.

This clonotype was detected a few times. This chain links TRBV7-8 with TRBJ2-7; the D gene is possibly TRBD2 (6 bases). Looked up from germline, CDR1 is SGHVS and CDR2 is FQNEAQ. The CDR3 has 12 residues. Trimming took off 0 bases at V and 11 bases at J, with 11 bases between the two ends. Written as DNA, the CDR3 is TGTGCCAGCAGCTTAGCAGGCAGGGAGGAGTACTTC. This translates into CASSLAGREEYF.

This chain links TRBV20-1 with TRBJ2-3, with 11 bases identical to TRBD2. The CDR3 is 17 amino acids. Per germline, CDR1 DFQATT and CDR2 SNEGSKA (reference sequence). V lost 0 bases, J lost 0 bases, and 5 bases stayed unmatched. Here the CDR3 DNA reads TGCAGTGCTAGAGATCCTCGGACTAGCGGGAGCACAGATACGCAGTATTTT. This encodes CSARDPRTSGSTDTQYF.

The gene calls are TRBV7-2 and TRBJ1-6; possibly TRBD1 for D (6 bases). The CDR3 sequence is 14 residues long. V was shortened by 5 bases and J by 7 bases, with 12 bases between the two germline ends. Germline V gene sequence: CDR1 SGHTA, CDR2 FQGNSA. CDR3: CASSPRGQNSPLHF. For the CDR3, the DNA is TGTGCCAGCAGCCCCCGGGGGCAAAATTCACCCCTCCACTTT.

This clonotype was counted between two and nine times. The chain joins TRBV9 to TRBJ2-3, with D possibly matching TRBD1 (6 bases). Looked up from germline, CDR1 is SGDLS and CDR2 is YYNGEE. V was trimmed by 0 bases and J by 3 bases, leaving 14 bases between them. The CDR3 runs 16 residues. The CDR3 sequence: CASSVETGLTTDTQYF. In DNA, the CDR3 is TGTGCCAGCAGCGTAGAAACAGGGCTTACTACAGATACGCAGTATTTT. The complete variable domain, with remaining parts taken from reference TRBV9 and TRBJ2-3, reads DSGVTQTPKHLITATGQRVTLRCSPRSGDLSVYWYQQSLDQGLQFLIQYYNGEERAKGNILERFSAQQFPDLHSELNLSSLELGDSALYFCASSVETGLTTDTQYFGPGTRLTVL.

The chain carries TRBV11-1 and TRBJ2-1; 7 bases are shared with TRBD2. Germline trimming cut 1 base from V and 4 bases from J; bases unmatched to any gene: 13. CDR1 SGHAT and CDR2 FQDESV come from the germline V gene (reference sequence). The CDR3 has 18 residues. This CDR3 is CASSLGALGSGKYNEQFF. The CDR3 DNA follows: TGTGCCAGCAGCTTAGGGGCCCTAGGGAGCGGGAAGTACAATGAGCAGTTCTTC. Filled out from reference TRBV11-1 and TRBJ2-1, the complete variable domain reads EAEVAQSPRYKITEKSQAVAFWCDPISGHATLYWYRQILGQGPELLVQFQDESVVDDSQLPKDRFSAERLKGVDSTLKIQPAELGDSAMYLCASSLGALGSGKYNEQFFGPGTRLTVL.

This clonotype was seen repeatedly, ten times or more. This rearrangement joins TRBV6-1 to TRBJ2-3; D is perhaps TRBD2 (7 bases). V shed 5 bases and J shed 4 bases, with 13 bases lying between them. Germline CDR1 and CDR2: MNHNS and SASEGT. The CDR3 loop spans 14 amino acids. CDR3 DNA: TGTGCCAGCAGTCCAAGGGGGAGGGCAGATACGCAGTATTTT. Translated, it gives CASSPRGRADTQYF.

V is TRBV5-1 and J is TRBJ2-1; D gene unclear. This CDR3 comprises 13 residues. V lost 8 bases and J lost 4, with 13 bases in between. CDR1 and CDR2 (germline): SGHRS, YFSETQ. CDR3 residues: CASMLYDYNEQFF. In DNA, the CDR3 is TGCGCCAGTATGCTCTATGATTACAATGAGCAGTTCTTC.

This clonotype has more than one count but fewer than ten. This chain uses TRBV20-1 with TRBJ2-3, with D perhaps matching TRBD1 or TRBD2 (5 bases each). V was clipped by 0 bases and J by 7 bases, with 17 bases between them. This CDR3 has 15 residues. Looked up from germline, CDR1 is DFQATT and CDR2 is SNEGSKA (reference sequence). The DNA for the CDR3 is TGCAGTGCTAGAGATTCATTGGGACGGTCCCATACGCAGTATTTT. Protein: CSARDSLGRSHTQYF.

The V call is TRBV20-1, the J call TRBJ2-3; no definite D call. Germline CDR1 and CDR2: DFQATT and SNEGSKA (reference sequence). This CDR3 contains 15 residues. V shed 3 bases and J shed 5 bases, with 18 bases lying between them. The CDR3 loop reads CSASLLRVGLDTQYF. The CDR3 DNA reads as TGCAGTGCTAGCCTCCTTCGGGTCGGCCTAGATACGCAGTATTTT.

The CDR3, as DNA: TGCAGTGCTAGAGATGCTAGCGGCAACACCGGGGAGCTGTTTTTT. It translates to CSARDASGNTGELFF. V and J are TRBV20-1 and TRBJ2-2; TRBD2 aligns across 7 bases. Germline loops: CDR1 DFQATT, CDR2 SNEGSKA (reference sequence). The CDR3 loop spans 15 amino acids. Trimming cost V 0 bases and J 2 bases; bases outside gene matches: 3.

The V and J genes are TRBV10-3 and TRBJ1-5; D unresolved. This CDR3 is 11 amino acids long. Germline CDR1 reads ENHRY; CDR2 reads SYGVKD. The V end was cut by 8 bases, the J end by 7 bases, with 9 bases between. The CDR3 is CAIGLNQPQHF. The CDR3, as DNA: TGTGCCATCGGTTTGAACCAGCCCCAGCATTTT.

Only a few counts were recorded for this clonotype. V usage is TRBV6-5 and J usage is TRBJ2-7, with unresolved D. Germline V CDR1 and CDR2: MNHEY, SVGAGI. The CDR3 consists of 15 residues. The V end lost 3 bases, the J end lost 0 bases, and 12 bases lay between the germline ends. CDR3 DNA: TGTGCCAGCAGTTATAAGGTTAGCCTCTCCTACGAGCAGTACTTC. Translated: CASSYKVSLSYEQYF.